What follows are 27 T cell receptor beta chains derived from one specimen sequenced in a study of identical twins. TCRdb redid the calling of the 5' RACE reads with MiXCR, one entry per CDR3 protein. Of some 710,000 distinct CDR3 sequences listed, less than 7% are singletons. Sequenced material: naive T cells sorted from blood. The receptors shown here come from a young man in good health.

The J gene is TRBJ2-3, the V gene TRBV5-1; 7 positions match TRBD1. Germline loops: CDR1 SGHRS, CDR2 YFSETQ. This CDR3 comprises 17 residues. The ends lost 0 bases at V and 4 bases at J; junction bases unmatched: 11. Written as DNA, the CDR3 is TGCGCCAGCAGCTTGGGGTTTGTGGGACAGAACCCAGATACGCAGTATTTT. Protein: CASSLGFVGQNPDTQYF.

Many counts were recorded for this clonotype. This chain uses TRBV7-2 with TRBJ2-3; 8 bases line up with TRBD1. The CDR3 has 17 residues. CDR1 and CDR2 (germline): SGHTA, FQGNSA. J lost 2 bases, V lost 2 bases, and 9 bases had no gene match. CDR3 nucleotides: TGTGCCAGCAGCTTAAGGGCCCGGGACAGGATCACAGATACGCAGTATTTT. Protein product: CASSLRARDRITDTQYF.

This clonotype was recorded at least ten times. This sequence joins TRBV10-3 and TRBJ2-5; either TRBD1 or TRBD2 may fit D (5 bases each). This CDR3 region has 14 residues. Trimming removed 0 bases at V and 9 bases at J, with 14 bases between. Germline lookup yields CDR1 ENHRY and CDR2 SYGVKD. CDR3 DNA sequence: TGTGCCATCAGTGAGTCGGGGGACCTCAGCTCCCAGTACTTC. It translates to CAISESGDLSSQYF.

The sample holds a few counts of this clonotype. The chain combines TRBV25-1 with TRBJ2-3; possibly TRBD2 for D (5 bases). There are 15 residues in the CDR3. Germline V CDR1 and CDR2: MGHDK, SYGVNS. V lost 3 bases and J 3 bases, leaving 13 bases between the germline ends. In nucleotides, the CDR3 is TGTGCCAGCAGTGAGCGAGGAGAGGGTACAGATACGCAGTATTTT. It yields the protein CASSERGEGTDTQYF.

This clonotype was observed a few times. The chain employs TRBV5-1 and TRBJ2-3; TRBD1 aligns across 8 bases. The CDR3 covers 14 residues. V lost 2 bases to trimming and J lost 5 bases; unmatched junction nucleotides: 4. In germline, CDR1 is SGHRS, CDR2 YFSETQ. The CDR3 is CASSFPGGQDTQYF. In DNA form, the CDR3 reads TGCGCCAGCAGCTTTCCAGGGGGCCAAGATACGCAGTATTTT.

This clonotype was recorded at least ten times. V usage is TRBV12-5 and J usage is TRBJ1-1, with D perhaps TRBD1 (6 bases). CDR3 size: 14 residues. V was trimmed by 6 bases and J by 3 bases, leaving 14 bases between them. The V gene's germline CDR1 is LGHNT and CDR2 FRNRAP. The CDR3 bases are TGTGCTAGTGGAGGAGGGGGGGTCGACACTGAAGCTTTCTTT. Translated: CASGGGGVDTEAFF.

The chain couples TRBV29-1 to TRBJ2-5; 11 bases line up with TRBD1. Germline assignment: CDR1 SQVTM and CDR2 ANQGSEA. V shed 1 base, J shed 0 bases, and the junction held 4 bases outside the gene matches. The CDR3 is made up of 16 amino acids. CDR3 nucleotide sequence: TGCAGCGTTGAAGGAGGGGACAGGGGGTACCAAGAGACCCAGTACTTC. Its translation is CSVEGGDRGYQETQYF.

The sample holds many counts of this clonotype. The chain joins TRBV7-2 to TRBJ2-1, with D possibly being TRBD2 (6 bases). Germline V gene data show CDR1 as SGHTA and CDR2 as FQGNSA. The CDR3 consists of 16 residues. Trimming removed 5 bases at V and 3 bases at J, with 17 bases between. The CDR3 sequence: CASSLRGLVSYNEQFF. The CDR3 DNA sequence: TGTGCCAGCAGCCTCCGGGGACTGGTCAGCTACAATGAGCAGTTCTTC.

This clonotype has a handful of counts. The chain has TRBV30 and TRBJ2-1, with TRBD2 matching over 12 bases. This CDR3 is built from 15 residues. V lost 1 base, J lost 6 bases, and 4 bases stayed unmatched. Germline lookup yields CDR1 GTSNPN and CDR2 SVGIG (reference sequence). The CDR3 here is CAWSGTSGNRNEQFF. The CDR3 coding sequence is TGTGCCTGGAGTGGGACTAGCGGGAATCGCAATGAGCAGTTCTTC.

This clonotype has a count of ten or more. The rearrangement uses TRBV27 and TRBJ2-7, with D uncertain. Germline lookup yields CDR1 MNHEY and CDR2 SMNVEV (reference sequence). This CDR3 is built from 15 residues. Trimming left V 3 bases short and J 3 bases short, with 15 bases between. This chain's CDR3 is CASSFRIADNYEQYF. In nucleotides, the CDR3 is TGTGCCAGCAGTTTTAGAATAGCTGATAACTACGAGCAGTACTTC.

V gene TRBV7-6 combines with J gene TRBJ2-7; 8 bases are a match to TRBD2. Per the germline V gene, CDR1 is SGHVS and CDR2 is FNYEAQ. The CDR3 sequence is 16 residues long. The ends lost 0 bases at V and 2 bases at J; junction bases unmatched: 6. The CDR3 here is CASSLAASGLTYEQYF. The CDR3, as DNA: TGTGCCAGCAGCTTAGCGGCTAGCGGGCTAACCTACGAGCAGTACTTC.

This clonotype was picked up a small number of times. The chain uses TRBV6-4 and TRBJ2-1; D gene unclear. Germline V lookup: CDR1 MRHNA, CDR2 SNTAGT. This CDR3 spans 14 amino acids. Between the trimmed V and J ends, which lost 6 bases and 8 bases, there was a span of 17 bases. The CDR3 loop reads CASSDQKASDEQFF. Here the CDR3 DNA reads TGTGCCAGCAGCGACCAGAAAGCCTCGGATGAGCAGTTCTTC.

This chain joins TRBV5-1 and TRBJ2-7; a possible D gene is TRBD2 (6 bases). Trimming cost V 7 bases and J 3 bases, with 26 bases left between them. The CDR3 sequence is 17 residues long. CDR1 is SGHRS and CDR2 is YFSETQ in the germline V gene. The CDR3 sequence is CASPPLHISSVLYEQYV. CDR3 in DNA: TGCGCCAGCCCCCCTCTTCATATCTCTAGCGTACTCTACGAGCAGTACGTC.

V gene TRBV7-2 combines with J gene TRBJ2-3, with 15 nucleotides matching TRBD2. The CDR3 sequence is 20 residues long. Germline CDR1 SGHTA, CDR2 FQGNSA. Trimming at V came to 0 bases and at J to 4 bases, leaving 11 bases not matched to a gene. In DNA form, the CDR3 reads TGTGCCAGCAGCTTAGCCCCATGGGGGACTAGCGGGAGGATCGCAGATACGCAGTATTTT. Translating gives CASSLAPWGTSGRIADTQYF.

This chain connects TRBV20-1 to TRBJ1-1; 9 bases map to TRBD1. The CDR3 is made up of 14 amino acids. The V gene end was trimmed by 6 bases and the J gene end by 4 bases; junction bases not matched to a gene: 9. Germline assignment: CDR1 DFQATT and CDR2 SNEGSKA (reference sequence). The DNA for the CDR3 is TGCAGTGCCCAACAGGGGACAGGGTTCACTGAAGCTTTCTTT. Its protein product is CSAQQGTGFTEAFF.

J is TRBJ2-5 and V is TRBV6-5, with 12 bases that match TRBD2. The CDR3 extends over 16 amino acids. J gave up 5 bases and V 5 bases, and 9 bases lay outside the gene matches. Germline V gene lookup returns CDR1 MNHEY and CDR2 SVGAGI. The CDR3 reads CASSTTGLAGQETQYF. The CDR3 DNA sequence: TGTGCCAGCAGTACTACTGGACTAGCGGGGCAGGAGACCCAGTACTTC.

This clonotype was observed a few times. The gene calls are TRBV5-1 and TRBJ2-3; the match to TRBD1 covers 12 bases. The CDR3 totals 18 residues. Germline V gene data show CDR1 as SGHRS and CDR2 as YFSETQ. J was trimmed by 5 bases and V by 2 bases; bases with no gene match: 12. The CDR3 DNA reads TGCGCCAGCAGCTTCCCACCTGGGACAGGGGGCTTTGGAGATACGCAGTATTTT. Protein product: CASSFPPGTGGFGDTQYF.

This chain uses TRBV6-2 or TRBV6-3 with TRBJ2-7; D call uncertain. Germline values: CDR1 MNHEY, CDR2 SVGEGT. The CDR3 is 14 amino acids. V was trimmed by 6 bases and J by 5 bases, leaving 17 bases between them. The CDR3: CASRPPGAVNEQYF. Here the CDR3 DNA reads TGTGCCAGCAGACCCCCGGGTGCGGTGAACGAGCAGTACTTC.

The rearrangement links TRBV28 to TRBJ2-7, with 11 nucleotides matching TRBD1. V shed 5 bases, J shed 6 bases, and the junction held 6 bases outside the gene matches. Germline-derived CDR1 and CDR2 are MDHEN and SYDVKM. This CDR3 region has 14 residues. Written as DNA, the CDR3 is TGTGCCAGCAGTCCTGGGACAGGGGGGCGCGAGCAGTACTTC. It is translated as CASSPGTGGREQYF.

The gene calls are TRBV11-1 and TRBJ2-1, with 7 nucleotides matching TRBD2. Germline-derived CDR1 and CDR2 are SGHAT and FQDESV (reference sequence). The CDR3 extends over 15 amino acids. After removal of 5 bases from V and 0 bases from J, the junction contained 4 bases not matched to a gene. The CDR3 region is CASSLTSFSYNEQFF. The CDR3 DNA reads TGTGCCAGCAGCCTGACTAGCTTCTCCTACAATGAGCAGTTCTTC.

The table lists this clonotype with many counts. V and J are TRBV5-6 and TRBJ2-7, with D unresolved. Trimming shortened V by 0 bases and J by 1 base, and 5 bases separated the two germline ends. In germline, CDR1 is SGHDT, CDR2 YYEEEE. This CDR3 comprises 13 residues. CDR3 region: CASSLDRSYEQYV. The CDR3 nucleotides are TGTGCCAGCAGCTTGGACAGATCCTACGAGCAGTACGTC.

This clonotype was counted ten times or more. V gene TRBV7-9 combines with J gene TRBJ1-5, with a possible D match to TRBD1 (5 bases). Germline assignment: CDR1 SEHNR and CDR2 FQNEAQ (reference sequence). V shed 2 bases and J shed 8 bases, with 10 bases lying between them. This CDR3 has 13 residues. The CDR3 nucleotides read TGTGCCAGCAGCTTATCGGGGGAGAAGCCCCAGCATTTT. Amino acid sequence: CASSLSGEKPQHF.

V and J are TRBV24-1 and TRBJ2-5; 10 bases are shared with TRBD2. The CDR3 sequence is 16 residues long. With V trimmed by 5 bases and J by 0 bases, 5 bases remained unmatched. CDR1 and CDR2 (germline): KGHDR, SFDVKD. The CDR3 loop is CATSGETSGYQETQYF. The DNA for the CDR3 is TGTGCCACCAGTGGGGAGACTAGCGGGTACCAAGAGACCCAGTACTTC.

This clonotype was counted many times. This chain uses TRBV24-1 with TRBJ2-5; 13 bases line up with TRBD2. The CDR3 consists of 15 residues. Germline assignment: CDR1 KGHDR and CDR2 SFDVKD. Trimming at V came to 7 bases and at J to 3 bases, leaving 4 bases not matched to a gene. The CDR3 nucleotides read TGTGCCACCAGCGGGACTAGCGGGACTGAAGAGACCCAGTACTTC. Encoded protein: CATSGTSGTEETQYF.

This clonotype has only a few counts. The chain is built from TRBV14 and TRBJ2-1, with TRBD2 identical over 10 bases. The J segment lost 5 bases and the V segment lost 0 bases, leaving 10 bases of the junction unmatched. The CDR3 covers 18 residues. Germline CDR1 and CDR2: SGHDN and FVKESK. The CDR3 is CASSQDTSGRELDNEQFF. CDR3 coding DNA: TGTGCCAGCAGCCAAGATACAAGCGGGAGGGAATTAGACAATGAGCAGTTCTTC.

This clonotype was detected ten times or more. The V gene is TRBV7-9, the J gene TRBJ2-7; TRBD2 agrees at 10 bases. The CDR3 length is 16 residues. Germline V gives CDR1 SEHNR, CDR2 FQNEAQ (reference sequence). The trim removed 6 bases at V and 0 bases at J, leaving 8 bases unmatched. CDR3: CASSESGRDSSYEQYV. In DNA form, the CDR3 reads TGTGCCAGCAGTGAAAGCGGGAGGGATAGCTCCTACGAGCAGTACGTC.

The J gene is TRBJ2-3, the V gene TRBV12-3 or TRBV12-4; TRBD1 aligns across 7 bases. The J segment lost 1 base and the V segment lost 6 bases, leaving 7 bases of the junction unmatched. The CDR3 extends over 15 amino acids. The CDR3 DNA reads TGTGCCAGCAGATCACAGGGGATAGGCACAGATACGCAGTATTTT. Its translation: CASRSQGIGTDTQYF.